These 32 T cell receptor beta chains came from one sample sequenced in a study of kidney transplant recipient with SARS-CoV-2 infection. TCRdb re-called the reads with MiXCR, one entry per CDR3 protein. The sample yields about 240,000 distinct CDR3 sequences, 29% seen once. The sample consisted of a blood sample, taken at baseline and on roughly day 110 from a kidney transplant recipient. All receptors come from a male patient in his thirties who had COVID-19 and was a kidney transplant recipient. The T cells may partly be graft donor cells.

In its sample, this clonotype was seen many times. This chain uses TRBV23-1 with TRBJ1-2; D call uncertain. TRBV23-1 is labeled an ORF, and its function is uncertain. The CDR3 extends over 17 amino acids. V was cut by 3 bases and J by 4 bases, with 21 bases left in between. CDR3 nucleotides: TGCGCCAGCAGTCAGCTCTTGCTACGCAGAAAGACCTATGGCTACACCTTC. Translation gives CASSQLLLRRKTYGYTF.

This chain links TRBV4-1 with TRBJ2-3, with 11 bases fitting TRBD1. The CDR3 has 14 residues. The germline gives CDR1 MGHRA, CDR2 YSYEKL. After removal of 10 bases from V and 1 base from J, the junction contained 4 bases not matched to a gene. Here the CDR3 DNA reads TGCGCCACCAGGACAGGGGGCGGCACAGATACGCAGTATTTT. Protein sequence: CATRTGGGTDTQYF.

With respect to this clonotype: This clone may be a read error of a much larger clone one base away. The rearrangement links TRBV6-1 to TRBJ2-3, with 14 bases lining up with TRBD2. Looked up from germline, CDR1 is MNHNS and CDR2 is SASEGT. This CDR3 region has 15 residues. CDR3: CVSSGTSGSSDTQYF. CDR3 DNA sequence: TGTGTCAGCAGTGGGACTAGCGGGAGTTCAGATACGCAGTATTTT.

Only a few counts were recorded for this clonotype. A read error may be the cause here, since a much bigger clone is one base away. The final CDR3 position lacks the conserved phenylalanine or tryptophan, pointing to a likely read error. This rearrangement joins TRBV11-3 to TRBJ2-7; D is uncertain. V was shortened by 1 base and J by 0 bases, with 10 bases between the two germline ends. This CDR3 comprises 15 residues. Germline V gene sequence: CDR1 SGHNT, CDR2 YENEEA. The CDR3 sequence is CASSLGGSSSYEQYL. The CDR3 coding sequence is TGTGCCAGCAGCTTAGGAGGATCCAGCTCCTACGAGCAGTACCTC.

This chain connects TRBV12-5 to TRBJ1-2; no clear D gene. The germline gives CDR1 LGHNT, CDR2 FRNRAP. This CDR3 region has 17 residues. Trimming took 5 bases from V and 4 from J, leaving 23 bases between them. CDR3 in DNA: TGTGCTAGTGGTAAGTTGGCCTTGCGGGGAAAGACCTATGGCTACACCTTC. Protein product: CASGKLALRGKTYGYTF.

Ten or more counts support this clonotype. The chain carries TRBV6-2 or TRBV6-3 and TRBJ2-2; 7 nucleotides match TRBD1. This CDR3 spans 14 amino acids. Losses at the gene ends were 6 bases for V and 8 bases for J; bases not matched to a gene: 9. Germline assignment: CDR1 MNHEY and CDR2 SVGEGT. The CDR3 sequence is CASRGGSRSGELFF. The CDR3 region has the DNA TGTGCCAGCAGAGGGGGCAGCCGATCAGGGGAGCTGTTTTTT.

Ten or more counts support this clonotype. The V gene is TRBV9, the J gene TRBJ2-7; possible D gene TRBD2, 6 bases. CDR3 length: 14 residues. The germline gives CDR1 SGDLS, CDR2 YYNGEE. V lost 3 bases, J lost 7 bases, and 17 bases lay in between. The CDR3 DNA is TGTGCCAGCAGCGCGTCCCGACTGGAGGGAGAGCAGTACTTC. This translates into CASSASRLEGEQYF. Variable domain in full (rest from reference TRBV9 and TRBJ2-7): DSGVTQTPKHLITATGQRVTLRCSPRSGDLSVYWYQQSLDQGLQFLIQYYNGEERAKGNILERFSAQQFPDLHSELNLSSLELGDSALYFCASSASRLEGEQYFGPGTRLTVT.

Note on this clonotype: A much larger clone differs by one base, so this may be a read error. This rearrangement joins TRBV6-6 to TRBJ2-5; TRBD2 aligns across 11 bases. There are 17 residues in the CDR3. Germline assignment: CDR1 MNHNY and CDR2 SVGAGI (reference sequence). CDR3 sequence (DNA): TGTGCCAGCAGCCGCCACGGGACTAGCGGATTCCAAGAGGCCCAGTACTTC. This encodes CASSRHGTSGFQEAQYF.

Remarks on this clonotype: A clone one base away is much larger, so this may be a read error. The V gene is TRBV28, the J gene TRBJ1-2; the D is unclear. The CDR3 spans 10 residues. The germline V gene has CDR1 MDHEN and CDR2 SYDVKM. The ends were cut back, 11 bases at V and 3 bases at J, with 7 bases in the middle. The CDR3 spells CAGSDYGYTF. The CDR3 nucleotides read TGTGCCGGCTCGGACTATGGCTACACCTTC.

This clonotype has only a few counts. The chain is built from TRBV6-5 and TRBJ1-4; TRBD1 might be the D (6 bases). The CDR3 covers 15 residues. Trimming shortened V by 4 bases and J by 0 bases, and 9 bases separated the two germline ends. Looked up from germline, CDR1 is MNHEY and CDR2 is SVGAGI. The CDR3 DNA reads as TGTGCCAGCAGTTGGACAGTAGCAACTAATGAAAAACTGTTTTTT. This sequence encodes CASSWTVATNEKLFF.

A note on this clonotype: This sequence may be a read error, since a much larger clone differs from it by one base. The chain carries TRBV28 and TRBJ2-7; 8 bases map to TRBD1. In germline, CDR1 is MDHEN, CDR2 SYDVKM. There are 16 residues in the CDR3. The CDR3 bases are TGTGCCAACAGTTTAATAGGACAGGGTATTATCGGCGAGCAGTACTTC. The encoded protein is CANSLIGQGIIGEQYF.

This chain connects TRBV5-3 to TRBJ1-2; no clear D. TRBV5-3 qualifies as an ORF whose function is uncertain. V lost 6 bases, J lost 4 bases, and 22 bases lay in between. CDR3 length equals 16 residues. CDR3 residues: CARIGRVVRKTYGYTF. CDR3 nucleotides: TGTGCCAGAATCGGTCGAGTGGTGAGAAAGACCTATGGCTACACCTTC.

This clonotype was recorded at least ten times. The V call is TRBV7-9, the J call TRBJ1-2; D is ambiguous. Germline CDR1 SEHNR, CDR2 FQNEAQ (reference sequence). The V and J ends lost 5 bases and 7 bases respectively, with 20 bases between them. CDR3 length equals 15 residues. In DNA form, the CDR3 reads TGTGCCAGCAGCCAAAGTGAGGGTGACCCTCCTGGCTACACCTTC. Translated: CASSQSEGDPPGYTF.

This clonotype was observed at least ten times. The chain uses TRBV18 and TRBJ1-5; D is possibly TRBD1 (6 bases). The V end lost 3 bases, the J end lost 6 bases, and 12 bases lay between the germline ends. Looked up from germline, CDR1 is KGHSH and CDR2 is LQKENI. This CDR3 is 14 amino acids long. The CDR3 DNA is TGTGCCAGCTCACCGGACGGGGGCAGTCAGCCCCAGCATTTT. It encodes CASSPDGGSQPQHF.

Worth noting for this clonotype: Just one base apart from a much larger clone, this may be a read error. The rearrangement joins TRBV2 to TRBJ1-5; D ambiguous. The germline V gene encodes CDR1 SNHLY and CDR2 FYNNEI. CDR3 length: 17 amino acids. V was shortened by 4 bases and J by 4 bases, with 20 bases between the two germline ends. CDR3 DNA sequence: TGTGCCAGCAGTGGTAAAATCGGGTACGGCGAGAATCAGCCCCAGCATTTT. It translates to CASSGKIGYGENQPQHF.

This clonotype was seen ten or more times. The CDR3 nucleotides are TGTGCCAGCCAAGGTTCACTGAACACTGAAGCTTTCTTT. Translation: CASQGSLNTEAFF. V usage is TRBV2 and J usage is TRBJ1-1; D is uncertain. The germline V and J ends were trimmed by 8 bases and 0 bases, with 10 bases remaining between them. The CDR3 extends over 13 amino acids. CDR1 is SNHLY, CDR2 FYNNEI, per germline.

The J gene is TRBJ2-4, the V gene TRBV21-1. TRBV21-1 is deemed a pseudogene. CDR3 length: 17 amino acids. Here the CDR3 reads CASRMLLATAKKNIQYF. The CDR3 DNA reads as TGTGCCAGCAGAATGTTGTTAGCTACAGCAAAAAAAAACATTCAGTACTTC.

This clonotype has more than one count but fewer than ten. The genes are TRBV9 and TRBJ2-1, with D unresolved. Trimming stripped 0 bases from V and 0 bases from J, with 7 bases between. The CDR3 sequence is 15 residues long. Germline CDR1 is SGDLS and CDR2 is YYNGEE. CDR3 in DNA: TGTGCCAGCAGCGTAGGTAAACCCTCCTACAATGAGCAGTTCTTC. Translating gives CASSVGKPSYNEQFF.

This clonotype came up many times. J is TRBJ1-2 and V is TRBV30, with D perhaps matching TRBD1 (5 bases). The CDR3 is 12 residues long. Germline V gene lookup returns CDR1 GTSNPN and CDR2 SVGIG (reference sequence). V gave up 5 bases and J gave up 6 bases, with 13 bases separating them. CDR3: CAWGGGTHGYTF. The DNA for the CDR3 is TGTGCCTGGGGGGGAGGAACCCATGGCTACACCTTC.

This clonotype was seen repeatedly, ten times or more. The V and J genes are TRBV6-5 and TRBJ1-1; D unresolved. The V end lost 2 bases, the J end lost 0 bases, and 4 bases lay between the germline ends. CDR3 length equals 13 residues. Germline CDR1 and CDR2: MNHEY and SVGAGI. This CDR3 is CASSYDLNTEAFF. For the CDR3, the DNA is TGTGCCAGCAGTTACGATCTGAACACTGAAGCTTTCTTT.

The table lists this clonotype with many counts. The rearrangement links TRBV11-2 to TRBJ2-2; 7 bases fit TRBD1. The CDR3 length is 16 residues. Unmatched junction bases numbered 8, after V lost 3 bases and J lost 4 bases. The germline gives CDR1 SGHAT, CDR2 FQNNGV. The CDR3 DNA follows: TGTGCCAGCAGCTTCCGGGACAGATCGGCCACCGGGGAGCTGTTTTTT. This translates into CASSFRDRSATGELFF.

A word on this clonotype: This may come from a read error, since a much larger clone is one base off. This sequence joins TRBV7-2 and TRBJ1-3; D gene unclear. V dropped 6 bases and J dropped 4 bases, with 16 bases sitting between them. Looked up from germline, CDR1 is SGHTA and CDR2 is FQGNSA. CDR3 length equals 15 residues. The CDR3 DNA reads TGTGCCAGCAGTATGACCGGTCAAGTAGGAAACACCATATATTTT. Translation: CASSMTGQVGNTIYF.

About this clonotype: Being one base from a much bigger clone, this may be a read error. V is TRBV19 and J is TRBJ2-7; possibly TRBD1 for D (5 bases). The germline gives CDR1 LNHDA, CDR2 SQIVND (reference sequence). Deletions cut 9 bases from V and 5 bases from J, with 17 bases between. The CDR3 loop spans 13 amino acids. CDR3 nucleotide sequence: TGTGCCAGGCAAAGCAGGGTTTTCCACGAGCAGTACTTC. Its protein is CARQSRVFHEQYF.

This clonotype showed up many times. The chain has TRBV7-9 and TRBJ1-2; the D is unclear. Trimming took off 5 bases at V and 4 bases at J, with 23 bases between the two ends. In germline, CDR1 is SEHNR, CDR2 FQNEAQ (reference sequence). The CDR3 spans 17 residues. The CDR3 loop is CASSGREYHGKTYGYTF. In DNA form, the CDR3 reads TGTGCCAGCAGCGGGAGGGAATACCATGGAAAGACCTATGGCTACACCTTC.

Details on this clonotype: A far larger clone is one base from this, pointing to a likely read error. The chain links TRBV12-3 or TRBV12-4 to TRBJ2-4; D unclear. The J call may be in error: the DNA end matches TRBJ1-2 better. The CDR3 covers 13 residues. The CDR3, as DNA: TGTGCCAGCAGTTTTGCCAGCCTAGGAGGCTACACCTTC. Translation gives CASSFASLGGYTF.

This clonotype has more than one count but fewer than ten. The chain recombines TRBV6-1 with TRBJ1-2; D uncertain. Trimming left V 3 bases short and J 4 bases short, with 21 bases between. Germline loops: CDR1 MNHNS, CDR2 SASEGT. The length of the CDR3 is 17 residues. Here the CDR3 DNA reads TGTGCCAGCAGTGACGACACGGAATGTAGAAAGACCTATGGCTACACCTTC. Its translation: CASSDDTECRKTYGYTF.

This clonotype has a handful of counts. J is TRBJ2-5 and V is TRBV5-1, with D hard to call. CDR1 and CDR2 from the germline V gene are SGHRS and YFSETQ. Trimming took off 4 bases at V and 5 bases at J, with 12 bases between the two ends. The CDR3 is 13 residues long. The CDR3 protein is CASSPVMGETQYF. The CDR3 coding sequence is TGCGCCAGCAGCCCCGTTATGGGGGAGACCCAGTACTTC.

This sequence joins TRBV4-2 and TRBJ2-5; weak D call: TRBD1 (5 bases). Germline assignment: CDR1 LGHNA and CDR2 YNFKEQ. The CDR3 spans 13 residues. V was trimmed by 1 base and J by 3 bases, leaving 6 bases between them. CDR3 sequence (DNA): TGTGCCAGCAGCCAAGGGGGCGAAGAGACCCAGTACTTC. It translates to CASSQGGEETQYF.

As for this clonotype: A much larger clonotype is one base distant, so this may be a read error. The chain is built from TRBV13 and TRBJ2-2; 7 bases match TRBD2. V was pared by 5 bases and J by 5 bases, with 14 bases of the junction left unmatched. The germline V gene has CDR1 PRHDT and CDR2 FYEKMQ (reference sequence). The CDR3 spans 17 residues. CDR3 coding DNA: TGTGCCAGCAGCCCACTAGCGCGGGGATCGTTTACCGGGGAGCTGTTTTTT. Protein product: CASSPLARGSFTGELFF.

This clonotype appeared many times. V gene TRBV5-4 combines with J gene TRBJ2-7, with D unresolved. The CDR3 extends over 15 amino acids. V lost 0 bases, J lost 0 bases, and 10 bases lay in between. Germline assignment: CDR1 SGHNT and CDR2 YYREEE (reference sequence). The CDR3 sequence is CASSLGLVPSYEQYF. DNA of the CDR3: TGTGCCAGCAGCTTGGGACTGGTTCCCTCCTACGAGCAGTACTTC. Supplemented by reference TRBV5-4 and TRBJ2-7, the full variable domain reads ETGVTQSPTHLIKTRGQQVTLRCSSQSGHNTVSWYQQALGQGPQFIFQYYREEENGRGNFPPRFSGLQFPNYSSELNVNALELDDSALYLCASSLGLVPSYEQYFGPGTRLTVT.

The chain couples TRBV6-1 to TRBJ2-5; 10 nucleotides match TRBD2. CDR1 MNHNS and CDR2 SASEGT come from the germline V gene. This CDR3 is 15 amino acids long. The V and J ends lost 0 bases and 2 bases, in that order; junction bases with no gene match: 0. The DNA of the CDR3 is TGTGCCAGCAGTGAAGCTAGCGGGGGGCAAGAGACCCAGTACTTC. This translates into CASSEASGGQETQYF.

This clonotype was counted many times. The DNA for the CDR3 is TGTGCCACCAGTTTATGTGTTAGTACCAGAAAGACCTATGGCTACACCTTC. Protein product: CATSLCVSTRKTYGYTF. V gene TRBV24-1 combines with J gene TRBJ1-2; D is ambiguous. The CDR3 has 17 residues. The germline V and J ends were trimmed by 6 bases and 4 bases, with 23 bases remaining between them. Germline V gene lookup returns CDR1 KGHDR and CDR2 SFDVKD.